This T cell receptor (beta chain) was sequenced during a study of blood T cell repertoires in COVID-19. The overall study: The United States, Italy and Spain supplied acute and convalescent COVID-19 samples. Nucleic acid was either cDNA or gDNA, and it came from T cells, B-cell-depleted T cells, or PBMCs.

The V end lost 2 bases, the J end lost 0 bases, and 14 bases lay between the germline ends. CDR1 MDHEN and CDR2 SYDVKM come from the germline V gene. This CDR3 comprises 17 residues. Generated by immunoSEQ multiplex PCR, the TCRdb table keeps only in-frame clones and is missing some. The sample carries 20,000 to 25,000 clones, 75% to 95% recorded once. The chain joins TRBV28 to TRBJ1-5; D gene ambiguous. What was sequenced was peripheral blood. This receptor was obtained from a man aged 70 or older with active COVID-19. The CDR3 DNA is TGTGCCAGCAGTTTACTAGCGGCAGGTGCTAGCAATCAGCCCCAGCATTTT. Its protein is CASSLLAAGASNQPQHF. Filled out from reference TRBV28 and TRBJ1-5, the complete variable domain reads DVKVTQSSRYLVKRTGEKVFLECVQDMDHENMFWYRQDPGLGLRLIYFSYDVKMKEKGDIPEGYSVSREKKERFSLILESASTNQTSMYLCASSLLAAGASNQPQHFGDGTRLSIL.